This TCR beta chain was recovered during a study of cytomegalovirus exposure and HLA in healthy donors. Study as a whole: Most donors, around 81% of several hundred genotyped, fell in the Caucasian-associated ancestry cluster. Study results and caveats: Exclusion as indistinguishable affected some V segments, including TRBV6-2 and TRBV6-3. Immune exposure information available was restricted to CMV serostatus.

CDR3 length equals 13 residues. Looked up from germline, CDR1 is MNHNS and CDR2 is SASEGT. V shed 3 bases and J shed 7 bases, with 13 bases lying between them. At the time of sampling, donors were nominally healthy, though unrecorded immune exposures were likely. In regard to this clone: Its matching antigen is unknown.

PCR used 60 Vbeta primers and 13 Jbeta primers. Assay used: immunoSEQ multiplex PCR; TCRdb lists only in-frame clones, some missing. The data hold around 150,000 clones, with around 68% observed a single time. The TCR was taken from a man younger than 45 in good health and CMV-seropositive. Material: PBMCs. The genes are TRBV6-1 and TRBJ2-7; tentative D call: TRBD2 (6 bases). CDR3 sequence: CASSEVARGEQYF. The DNA of the CDR3 is TGTGCCAGCAGTGAGGTAGCCCGGGGGGAGCAGTACTTC.